One TCR beta chain is described in this entry. Antigen specificity is unknown. The data are from a study of early T cells in non-severe SARS-CoV-2 infection. Study information: Investigators sequenced bulk RNA drawn from unsorted whole blood, and chains remained unpaired.

Trimming removed 4 bases from V and 2 bases from J; junction bases left unmatched: 3. Germline lookup yields CDR1 MGHRA and CDR2 YSYEKL. The CDR3 covers 14 residues. Whole-study results and caveats: Sequences matched to VDJdb favored anti-spike CD8 responses, while private and CD4 specificities were missed.

The TCR library protocol attached unique molecular identifiers to the individual cDNA molecules. Each CDR3 protein is one row after TCRdb ran MiXCR on the 5' RACE reads. The sample consists of about 59,000 distinct CDR3 sequences, 13% of them appearing once. The source is an adult who was a healthcare worker with PCR-confirmed SARS-CoV-2 infection or an uninfected control (not recorded which). The sequences come from whole blood, collected at baseline. The V call is TRBV4-1, the J call TRBJ2-7; TRBD1 aligns across 9 bases. This chain's CDR3 is CASSPGTGTYEQYF. The CDR3 DNA reads as TGCGCCAGCAGCCCCGGGACAGGGACCTACGAGCAGTACTTC.